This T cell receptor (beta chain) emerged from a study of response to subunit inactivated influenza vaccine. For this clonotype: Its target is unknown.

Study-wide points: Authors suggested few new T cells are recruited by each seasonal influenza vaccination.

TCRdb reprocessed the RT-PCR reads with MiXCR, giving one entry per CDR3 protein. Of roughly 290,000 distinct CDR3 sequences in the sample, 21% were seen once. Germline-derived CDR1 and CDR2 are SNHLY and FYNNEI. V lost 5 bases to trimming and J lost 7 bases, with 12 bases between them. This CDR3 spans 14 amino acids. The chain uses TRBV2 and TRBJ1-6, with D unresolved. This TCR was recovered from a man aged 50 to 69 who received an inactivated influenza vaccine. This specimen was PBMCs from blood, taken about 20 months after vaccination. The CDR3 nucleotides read TGTGCCAGCAGTATTCAGTCGGGAAATTCACCCCTCCACTTT. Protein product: CASSIQSGNSPLHF.